This entry concerns a single T cell receptor beta chain. Only in-frame clones appear in the TCRdb table, and some are missing; sequencing was by immunoSEQ multiplex PCR. The sample includes 400,000 or so clones, 88% of them seen just once. In terms of age and location, participants ranged from roughly 18 to 90 years and lived in approximately 26 US areas. This CDR3 is built from 14 residues. Germline CDR1 and CDR2: KGHDR and SFDVKD. Germline trimming cut 5 bases from V and 5 bases from J; bases unmatched to any gene: 4. The sample comes from a study of blood T cell repertoires in COVID-19. Study as a whole: Both acute and convalescent COVID-19 samples were obtained from the United States, Italy and Spain.

Sequenced input: PBMCs or T cells enriched from blood (not recorded which). This TCR was sampled from a woman between 35 and 50 years old with acute COVID-19. This sequence joins TRBV24-1 and TRBJ1-5; 8 bases are a match to TRBD1. The CDR3: CATSGDRRDQPQHF. The CDR3 region has the DNA TGTGCCACCAGTGGGGACAGGAGGGATCAGCCCCAGCATTTT.